These 9 T cell receptor beta chains were sequenced from one sample in a study of metastatic and nonmetastatic thyroid tumors. Thyroid surgery had not been preceded by any treatment in any patient. Via MiXCR, TCRdb re-called the PCR reads. The sample lists about 14,000 clones, about 22% seen once, with roughly 8% in the top ten. The specimen sequenced was blood. These TCRs come from a female donor with papillary thyroid cancer or a benign thyroid nodule (not recorded which). Some clones in this sample may be carry-over from other donors' samples.

This clone was counted a few times. Relative to the germline gene, one junction end is altered; a read error may explain this. Other DNA sequences in the same sample also yield this CDR3. V is TRBV19 and J is TRBJ1-2; D unclear. CDR1 and CDR2 (germline): LNHDA, SQIVND (reference sequence). The CDR3 extends over 14 amino acids. The CDR3 loop is CASSIEAGNYGYTF. In DNA, the CDR3 is TGTGCCAGTAGTATAGAGGCTGGTAACTATGGCTACACTTTC. Variable domain in full (rest from reference TRBV19 and TRBJ1-2): DGGITQSPKYLFRKEGQNVTLSCEQNLNHDAMYWYRQDPGQGLRLIYYSQIVNDFQKGDIAEGYSVSREKKESFPLTVTSAQKNPTAFYLCASSIEAGNYGYTFGSGTRLTVV.

The CDR3 DNA is TGTGCCAGCAGCTTAGTTGCAGGGTCGAGCACTGAAGCTTTCTTT. This gives the protein CASSLVAGSSTEAFF. V and J are TRBV7-8 and TRBJ1-1, with a weak D call TRBD1 (5 bases). Germline V gene lookup returns CDR1 SGHVS and CDR2 FQNEAQ. V lost 1 base and J 4 bases, leaving 13 bases between the germline ends. This CDR3 contains 15 residues.

This clone was recorded many times. J is TRBJ2-7 and V is TRBV18; D remains ambiguous. Germline values: CDR1 KGHSH, CDR2 LQKENI. This CDR3 has 11 residues. The V end lost 6 bases, the J end lost 3 bases, and 6 bases lay between the germline ends. The CDR3 region is CASSPGYEQYF. The CDR3 nucleotides read TGTGCCAGCTCGCCCGGCTACGAGCAGTACTTC.

This clone was detected ten times or more. The chain uses TRBV30 and TRBJ2-5; D is unclear. Germline V gives CDR1 GTSNPN, CDR2 SVGIG (reference sequence). This CDR3 is 14 amino acids long. Trimming shortened V by 0 bases and J by 2 bases, and 10 bases separated the two germline ends. In DNA, the CDR3 is TGTGCCTGGAGTGTATATGGTAAACAAGAGACCCAGTACTTC. Its protein is CAWSVYGKQETQYF.

This clone appeared many times. The CDR3 region is CASRRTDTYEQYF. CDR3 coding DNA: TGTGCCAGTCGCCGGACCGATACCTACGAGCAGTACTTC. The chain carries TRBV19 and TRBJ2-7; the D is unclear. The length of the CDR3 is 13 residues. V lost 8 bases and J 2 bases, leaving 13 bases between the germline ends. Germline-derived CDR1 and CDR2 are LNHDA and SQIVND (reference sequence).

This clone was counted ten times or more. V gene TRBV7-9 combines with J gene TRBJ2-7; D may be TRBD1 (5 bases). The germline CDR1 and CDR2 sequences are SEHNR and FQNEAQ (reference sequence). Deletions cut 5 bases from V and 2 bases from J, with 13 bases between. This CDR3 is built from 14 residues. CDR3 protein: CASSPKGLPYEQYF. In DNA form, the CDR3 reads TGTGCCAGCAGCCCCAAGGGGTTGCCCTACGAGCAGTACTTC.

Ten or more counts support this clone. The chain employs TRBV27 and TRBJ1-4, with TRBD1 matching over 8 bases. This CDR3 is 17 amino acids long. In germline, CDR1 is MNHEY, CDR2 SMNVEV (reference sequence). Unmatched junction bases numbered 11, after V lost 6 bases and J lost 2 bases. CDR3 protein: CASRAFRDRSTNEKLFF. The CDR3 nucleotides are TGTGCCAGCAGGGCTTTCCGGGACAGGAGCACTAATGAAAAACTGTTTTTT.

This clone was picked up a small number of times. The CDR3 does not close with the conserved phenylalanine or tryptophan, likely indicating a read error. The chain uses TRBV27 and TRBJ2-5; 11 positions match TRBD2. The length of the CDR3 is 16 residues. The V segment lost 5 bases and the J segment 7 bases; nucleotides outside the gene matches: 12. Germline CDR1 reads MNHEY; CDR2 reads SMNVEV (reference sequence). Here the CDR3 reads CASSPRTTSGEGTQYL. DNA of the CDR3: TGTGCCAGCAGTCCCCGTACGACTAGCGGGGAAGGGACCCAGTACCTC.

There are many counts of this clone. The chain has TRBV11-3 and TRBJ2-1, with no clear D. Per the germline V gene, CDR1 is SGHNT and CDR2 is YENEEA. The CDR3 runs to 12 residues. V was pared by 2 bases and J by 7 bases, with 6 bases between. The CDR3 sequence: CASSLIVNEQFF. CDR3 bases: TGTGCCAGCAGCTTAATAGTGAATGAGCAGTTCTTC.